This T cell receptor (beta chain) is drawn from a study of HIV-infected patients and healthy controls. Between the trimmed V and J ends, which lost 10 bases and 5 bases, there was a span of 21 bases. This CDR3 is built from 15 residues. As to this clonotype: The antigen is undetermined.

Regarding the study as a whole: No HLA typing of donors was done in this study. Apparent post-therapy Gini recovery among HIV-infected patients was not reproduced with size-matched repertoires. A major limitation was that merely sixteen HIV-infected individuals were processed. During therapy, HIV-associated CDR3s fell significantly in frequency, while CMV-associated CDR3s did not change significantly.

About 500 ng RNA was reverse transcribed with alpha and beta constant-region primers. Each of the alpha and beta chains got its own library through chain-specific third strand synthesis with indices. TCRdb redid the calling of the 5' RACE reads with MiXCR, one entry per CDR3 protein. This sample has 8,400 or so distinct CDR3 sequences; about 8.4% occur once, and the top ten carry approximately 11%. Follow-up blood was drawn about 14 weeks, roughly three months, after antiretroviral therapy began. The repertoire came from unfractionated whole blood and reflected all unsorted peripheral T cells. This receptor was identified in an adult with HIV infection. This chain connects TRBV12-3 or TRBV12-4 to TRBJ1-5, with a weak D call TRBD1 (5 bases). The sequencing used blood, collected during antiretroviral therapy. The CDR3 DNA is TGTGCCACCAAACGGGACGCAGATTTTTATCAGCCCCAGCATTTT. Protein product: CATKRDADFYQPQHF.